These T cell receptor beta chains were read from a single sample in a study of monozygotic twins with inflammatory bowel disease. TCRdb re-called the 5' RACE reads and shows each CDR3 protein once, DNA omitted. The sample has about 300,000 distinct CDR3 sequences. The sequenced sample was blood. The source of these receptors is a human donor with ulcerative colitis or Crohn's disease, or a healthy co-twin of an affected twin (not recorded which). CDR3s include the opening cysteine and the closing phenylalanine or tryptophan.

J gene,V gene,CDR3 protein
TRBJ2-3,TRBV5-6,CASSFSGPTNTQYF
TRBJ2-1,TRBV27,CASLPRAGDRYNEQFF
TRBJ1-6,TRBV11-2,CASSRTTVPSYNSPLHF
TRBJ2-3,TRBV29-1,CSVIGPTSTDTQYF
TRBJ2-7,TRBV6-1,CASSVDGQYNEQYF
TRBJ2-1,TRBV9,CASSRGTGLNPSYNEQFF
TRBJ1-2,TRBV28,CASSLFVGAMSQNYGYTF
TRBJ1-5,TRBV2,CASGKGHDYQPQHF
TRBJ2-3,TRBV12-3/TRBV12-4,CASSPGARRTQYF
TRBJ2-1,TRBV28,CASSTRQGLLLPNEQFF
TRBJ2-1,TRBV20-1,CSARALPAGGPSNEQFF